Presented here are 25 T cell receptor beta chains from one specimen sequenced in a study of cytomegalovirus exposure and HLA in healthy donors. Primers: 60 Vbeta forward and 13 Jbeta reverse. The table came from immunoSEQ multiplex PCR; TCRdb's copy has only in-frame clones and leaves some out. The sample comprises under 200,000 clones, more than 60% of which are singletons, and roughly 7.1% rests with the top ten. Sequenced sample: PBMCs. These TCRs come from a woman aged 40 to 55 in good health and CMV-seropositive.

V is TRBV4-2 and J is TRBJ2-3, with 9 positions matching TRBD2. The CDR3 runs to 16 residues. Trimming cost V 2 bases and J 4 bases; bases outside gene matches: 7. Germline V gene sequence: CDR1 LGHNA, CDR2 YNFKEQ. The CDR3 nucleotides read TGTGCCAGCAGCCAATCACCCCGGACTAGCGCAGATACGCAGTATTTT. Its translation is CASSQSPRTSADTQYF.

CDR3 nucleotide sequence: TGCGCCAGCAGCTTGTCAGGGACGGGGGGAGATACGCAGTATTTT. It translates to CASSLSGTGGDTQYF. The chain couples TRBV5-1 to TRBJ2-3; TRBD2 matches 7 bases. Unmatched junction bases numbered 7, after V lost 1 base and J lost 5 bases. Per germline, CDR1 SGHRS and CDR2 YFSETQ. This CDR3 contains 15 residues.

The sample holds a few counts of this clone. This chain links TRBV6-1 with TRBJ1-2; no definite D call. V lost 1 base and J lost 5, with 11 bases in between. There are 14 residues in the CDR3. Per the germline V gene, CDR1 is MNHNS and CDR2 is SASEGT. CDR3 nucleotides: TGTGCCAGCAGTGAAGGCACACCCATTTATGGCTACACCTTC. Translation gives CASSEGTPIYGYTF.

The rearrangement uses TRBV2 and TRBJ2-3, with a possible D match to TRBD2 (5 bases). The CDR3 extends over 12 amino acids. V was pared by 8 bases and J by 5 bases, with 11 bases between. The germline gives CDR1 SNHLY, CDR2 FYNNEI. The CDR3 region has the DNA TGTGCCAGCGCGGGTTTAGTAGATACGCAGTATTTT. This translates into CASAGLVDTQYF.

This clone turned up a few times. The chain combines TRBV6-1 with TRBJ1-6; D uncertain. CDR1 and CDR2 (germline): MNHNS, SASEGT. The V gene lost 8 bases and the J gene lost 7 bases, with 12 bases spanning the gap. The CDR3 runs 13 residues. Written as DNA, the CDR3 is TGTGCCAGCCTAGGAGCGGTAAATTCACCCCTCCACTTT. Residues: CASLGAVNSPLHF.

The chain has TRBV5-1 and TRBJ2-5; 11 bases map to TRBD2. Germline CDR1 is SGHRS and CDR2 is YFSETQ. The CDR3 consists of 16 residues. After removal of 4 bases from V and 11 bases from J, the junction contained 16 bases not matched to a gene. CDR3 in amino acids: CASSITSGSGGGEQYF. In DNA form, the CDR3 reads TGCGCCAGCAGCATTACTAGCGGGAGCGGAGGTGGTGAGCAGTACTTC.

The chain is built from TRBV6-1 and TRBJ2-7; unclear D gene. The V and J ends lost 2 bases and 2 bases respectively, with 10 bases between them. The CDR3 length is 14 residues. Germline CDR1 reads MNHNS; CDR2 reads SASEGT. CDR3 nucleotide sequence: TGTGCCAGCAGTGAACAAGTGACAACCTACGAGCAGTACTTC. It is translated as CASSEQVTTYEQYF.

This chain links TRBV10-3 with TRBJ2-5, with D perhaps matching TRBD1 (6 bases). V dropped 2 bases and J dropped 2 bases, with 9 bases sitting between them. This CDR3 comprises 14 residues. The germline V gene has CDR1 ENHRY and CDR2 SYGVKD. As DNA, the CDR3 is TGTGCCATCAGTGAGGGGGGCAGTCAAGAGACCCAGTACTTC. It specifies CAISEGGSQETQYF.

CDR3 sequence (DNA): TGTGCCAGCTGGGGACAGGAGATGAACACTGAAGCTTTCTTT. Translated: CASWGQEMNTEAFF. The chain carries TRBV6-5 and TRBJ1-1, with TRBD1 matching 8 bases. This CDR3 has 14 residues. V was pared by 8 bases and J by 0 bases, with 5 bases of the junction left unmatched. Germline values: CDR1 MNHEY, CDR2 SVGAGI.

This chain links TRBV9 with TRBJ2-7, with 10 bases fitting TRBD1. The CDR3 spans 14 residues. The germline V gene has CDR1 SGDLS and CDR2 YYNGEE. V shed 4 bases, J shed 4 bases, and the junction held 5 bases outside the gene matches. CDR3 nucleotide sequence: TGTGCCAGCAGCCAATTGGACAGGGGGTACGAGCAGTACTTC. Amino acids: CASSQLDRGYEQYF.

V and J are TRBV7-8 and TRBJ2-7, with TRBD2 as a possible D gene (5 bases). The CDR3 is 13 residues long. Trimming left V 6 bases short and J 7 bases short, with 16 bases between. Germline CDR1 and CDR2: SGHVS and FQNEAQ. The CDR3, as DNA: TGTGCCAGCAGTCCCCCTCGGGGTCTGGAGCAGTACTTC. Translating it yields CASSPPRGLEQYF.

As regards this clone: Its ends do not fully match the called genes, so a read error is possible. CDR3 nucleotide sequence: TGTGCCAGCAGTTTATCGTCGGGAGCCACCTCTGGAAACGCCATATATTTT. Translating it yields CASSLSSGATSGNAIYF. The V call is TRBV27, the J call TRBJ1-3, with D uncertain. From germline, CDR1 is MNHEY and CDR2 SMNVEV (reference sequence). This CDR3 region has 17 residues.

Only a few counts were recorded for this clone. The chain carries TRBV7-9 and TRBJ1-1, with D possibly matching TRBD1 (6 bases). Germline values: CDR1 SEHNR, CDR2 FQNEAQ (reference sequence). This CDR3 comprises 13 residues. V was clipped by 1 base and J by 8 bases, with 11 bases between them. CDR3 in DNA: TGTGCCAGCAGCTTAGGGGACATAAGGGAAGCTTTCTTT. This translates into CASSLGDIREAFF.

The chain couples TRBV4-1 to TRBJ1-3; 8 nucleotides line up with TRBD1. This CDR3 spans 17 amino acids. V lost 2 bases and J lost 8; bases outside the gene matches: 14. Germline loops: CDR1 MGHRA, CDR2 YSYEKL. The CDR3: CASSQPGTGLPRDTIYF. The CDR3 region has the DNA TGCGCCAGCAGCCAACCCGGGACAGGCCTCCCACGGGACACCATATATTTT.

In the case of this clone: Other DNA sequences within the sample encode an identical CDR3. V is TRBV19 and J is TRBJ1-1; D possibly corresponds to TRBD1 (5 bases). Deletions cut 6 bases from V and 1 base from J, with 24 bases between. CDR1 LNHDA and CDR2 SQIVND come from the germline V gene (reference sequence). CDR3 length: 18 residues. CDR3 loop: CASSLGRGLKGGNTEAFF. DNA of the CDR3: TGTGCCAGTAGCCTAGGGAGGGGACTCAAAGGTGGGAACACTGAAGCTTTCTTT.

The CDR3 bases are TGCGCCAGCAGCTTCGGCTGGCAGACTCACTATGGCTACACCTTC. Protein sequence: CASSFGWQTHYGYTF. J is TRBJ1-2 and V is TRBV5-1; D ambiguous. This CDR3 has 15 amino acids. Germline V gene lookup returns CDR1 SGHRS and CDR2 YFSETQ. The germline V and J ends were trimmed by 2 bases and 3 bases, with 14 bases remaining between them.

This chain connects TRBV7-9 to TRBJ2-7; a weak D match, TRBD1 (6 bases). Looked up from germline, CDR1 is SEHNR and CDR2 is FQNEAQ (reference sequence). The germline V and J ends were trimmed by 1 base and 6 bases, with 13 bases remaining between them. CDR3 length: 14 residues. The CDR3 sequence is CASSLGDRPGEQYF. The DNA for the CDR3 is TGTGCCAGCAGCTTAGGCGACAGGCCCGGCGAGCAGTACTTC.

The gene calls are TRBV7-3 and TRBJ2-5, with D possibly matching TRBD2 (6 bases). The germline CDR1 and CDR2 sequences are SGHTA and FQGTGA. The CDR3 extends over 15 amino acids. The ends were cut back, 5 bases at V and 5 bases at J, with 18 bases in the middle. CDR3 sequence: CASSLGGKEGETQYF. The DNA for the CDR3 is TGTGCCAGCAGCCTTGGGGGGAAAGAAGGGGAGACCCAGTACTTC.

This clone was counted only a few times. The chain has TRBV28 and TRBJ2-3; 10 bases are a match to TRBD1. CDR1 and CDR2 (germline): MDHEN, SYDVKM. The CDR3 is 14 amino acids. V trimming: 5 bases; J trimming: 1 base; junction bases outside the gene matches: 0. The CDR3 DNA is TGTGCCAGCAGTGGGACAGGGGGCACAGATACGCAGTATTTT. Translated, it gives CASSGTGGTDTQYF.

This chain connects TRBV5-1 to TRBJ1-1; D is possibly TRBD1 (6 bases). The V end was cut by 2 bases, the J end by 0 bases, with 8 bases between. Per germline, CDR1 SGHRS and CDR2 YFSETQ. The CDR3 runs 14 residues. This chain's CDR3 is CASSLRTVNTEAFF. CDR3 DNA: TGCGCCAGCAGCTTACGGACAGTGAACACTGAAGCTTTCTTT.

This chain connects TRBV6-5 to TRBJ2-5; tentative D call: TRBD2 (6 bases). The ends were cut back, 0 bases at V and 5 bases at J, with 13 bases in the middle. The CDR3 has 15 amino acids. Germline V gene data show CDR1 as MNHEY and CDR2 as SVGAGI. The CDR3 protein is CASSYSRREGETQYF. As DNA, the CDR3 is TGTGCCAGCAGTTACTCGAGGCGGGAAGGGGAGACCCAGTACTTC.

The chain recombines TRBV15 with TRBJ2-7, with TRBD1 matching over 10 bases. The CDR3 length is 18 residues. V was clipped by 1 base and J by 1 base; unmatched bases: 10. Looked up from germline, CDR1 is LNHNV and CDR2 is YYDKDF (reference sequence). CDR3 sequence: CATSRAGTGELGSYEQYF. The DNA of the CDR3 is TGTGCCACCAGCAGAGCCGGGACAGGGGAGTTAGGTTCCTACGAGCAGTACTTC.

The chain combines TRBV19 with TRBJ2-2; D might be TRBD1 (5 bases). Trimming left V 2 bases short and J 1 base short, with 5 bases between. Germline CDR1 reads LNHDA; CDR2 reads SQIVND (reference sequence). This CDR3 is 14 amino acids long. The CDR3 DNA reads as TGTGCCAGTAGTATAACAGGGAACACCGGGGAGCTGTTTTTT. It specifies CASSITGNTGELFF. Based on the CDR3 plus reference TRBV19 and TRBJ2-2, the full variable domain is DGGITQSPKYLFRKEGQNVTLSCEQNLNHDAMYWYRQDPGQGLRLIYYSQIVNDFQKGDIAEGYSVSREKKESFPLTVTSAQKNPTAFYLCASSITGNTGELFFGEGSRLTVL.

V gene TRBV5-4 combines with J gene TRBJ2-5; 9 nucleotides align to TRBD2. Per the germline V gene, CDR1 is SGHNT and CDR2 is YYREEE (reference sequence). V trimming: 0 bases; J trimming: 0 bases; junction bases outside the gene matches: 6. This CDR3 spans 17 amino acids. CDR3 in amino acids: CASSLEGLAGYQETQYF. CDR3 DNA sequence: TGTGCCAGCAGCTTGGAGGGCCTAGCGGGGTACCAAGAGACCCAGTACTTC.

This clone appeared a single time. The chain uses TRBV19 and TRBJ2-7, with 10 bases that match TRBD1. V trimming: 5 bases; J trimming: 2 bases; junction bases outside the gene matches: 3. Germline loops: CDR1 LNHDA, CDR2 SQIVND (reference sequence). The CDR3 is 14 amino acids. CDR3 region: CASSSTGGAYEQYF. The CDR3 DNA sequence: TGTGCCAGTAGTTCGACAGGGGGCGCCTACGAGCAGTACTTC.